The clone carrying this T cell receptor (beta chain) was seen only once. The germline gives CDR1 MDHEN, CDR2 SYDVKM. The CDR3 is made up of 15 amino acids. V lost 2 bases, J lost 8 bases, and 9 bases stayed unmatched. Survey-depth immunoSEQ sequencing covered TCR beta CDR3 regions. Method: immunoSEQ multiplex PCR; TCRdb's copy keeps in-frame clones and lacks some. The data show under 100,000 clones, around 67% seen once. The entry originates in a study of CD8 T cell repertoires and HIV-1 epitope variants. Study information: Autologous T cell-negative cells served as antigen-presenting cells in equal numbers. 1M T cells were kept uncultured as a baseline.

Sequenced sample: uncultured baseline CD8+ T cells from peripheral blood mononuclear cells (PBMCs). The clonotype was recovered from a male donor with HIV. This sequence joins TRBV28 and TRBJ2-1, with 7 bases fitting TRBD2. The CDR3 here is CASSLGTTLSDEQFF. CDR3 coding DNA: TGTGCCAGCAGTTTAGGGACTACCCTTAGTGATGAGCAGTTCTTC.